This T cell receptor (beta chain) was profiled in a study of T-cell memory formation after mild COVID-19. Study-wide context: TCR clusters were largely donor specific.

This CDR3 contains 17 residues. Germline V lookup: CDR1 SGHTA, CDR2 FQGNSA. Trimming at V came to 2 bases and at J to 0 bases, leaving 6 bases not matched to a gene. Study results and limitations: CD8+ contracting clones occupied EMRA, while CD4+ ones occupied mainly CM and EM. Second-wave clones with a day 37 peak had unconfirmed SARS-CoV-2 specificity.

This clonotype has at least ten counts. Its antigen is not identified. A single record per CDR3 protein comes from TCRdb applying MiXCR to the 5' RACE reads. The sample gives more than 7,000 distinct CDR3 sequences, under 40% of which show up once; roughly 55% is in the top ten. This sequence originates from an adult woman who had mild COVID-19 (a few samples of this study predate the infection). Cell type and time point are not known. The sequenced sample consisted of PBMCs or a T cell subset sorted from them (not recorded which). The V gene is TRBV7-2, the J gene TRBJ2-7; TRBD2 matches 11 bases. This CDR3 reads CASSLSASGGTSYEQYF. The CDR3 DNA is TGTGCCAGCAGCTTATCGGCTAGCGGGGGGACCTCCTACGAGCAGTACTTC.